These 17 T cell receptor beta chains share one sample of origin, sequenced in a study of blood T cell repertoires in COVID-19 (TCRdb year 2020). The library came from the immunoSEQ multiplex PCR assay. Not all clones reach the TCRdb copy of this immuneACCESS table, which keeps in-frame sequences only. Checked studies attribute under half of the gap to unresolved V genes and leave the rest unexplained. Across this sample there are roughly 150,000 clones, with 75% to 90% seen only once. Approximately 15% of the sample is taken by the ten largest. Specimen: peripheral blood. The receptor source for this set is a woman in her 40s with acute or convalescent COVID-19.

Here the CDR3 reads CASSPTSPGNNEQFF. The CDR3 coding sequence is TGTGCCAGCAGCCCGACTAGCCCAGGGAACAATGAGCAGTTCTTC. The V call is TRBV9, the J call TRBJ2-1, with 7 bases aligning to TRBD2. The trim removed 4 bases at V and 5 bases at J, leaving 9 bases unmatched. Germline CDR1 and CDR2: SGDLS and YYNGEE. This CDR3 region has 15 residues. Variable domain in full (rest from reference TRBV9 and TRBJ2-1): DSGVTQTPKHLITATGQRVTLRCSPRSGDLSVYWYQQSLDQGLQFLIQYYNGEERAKGNILERFSAQQFPDLHSELNLSSLELGDSALYFCASSPTSPGNNEQFFGPGTRLTVL.

The J gene is TRBJ2-7, the V gene TRBV9, with D possibly TRBD1 on 6 matching bases. CDR3 length equals 15 residues. V shed 2 bases and J shed 0 bases, with 12 bases lying between them. The V gene's germline CDR1 is SGDLS and CDR2 YYNGEE. This chain's CDR3 is CASSVDDRYSYEQYF. CDR3 DNA: TGTGCCAGCAGCGTGGACGACAGGTACTCCTACGAGCAGTACTTC.

The CDR3 spells CASSVETGTGGVYTF. For the CDR3, the DNA is TGTGCCAGCAGCGTAGAAACCGGGACAGGGGGAGTCTACACCTTC. The chain combines TRBV9 with TRBJ1-2; 11 nucleotides align to TRBD1. The CDR3 sequence is 15 residues long. V gave up 0 bases and J gave up 10 bases; unmatched junction bases: 8. CDR1 SGDLS and CDR2 YYNGEE come from the germline V gene.

Remarks on this clone: This sample also contains other DNA sequences that code for the same CDR3. This chain connects TRBV4-1 to TRBJ2-1; D may be TRBD2 (6 bases). This CDR3 spans 13 amino acids. V was clipped by 0 bases and J by 8 bases, with 8 bases between them. The germline V gene has CDR1 MGHRA and CDR2 YSYEKL. As DNA, the CDR3 is TGCGCCAGCAGCCAAGATCGGGGGTATGAGCAGTTCTTC. This encodes CASSQDRGYEQFF.

V gene TRBV28 combines with J gene TRBJ1-5, with D uncertain. This CDR3 has 16 residues. V was shortened by 1 base and J by 4 bases, with 14 bases between the two germline ends. The V gene's germline CDR1 is MDHEN and CDR2 SYDVKM. CDR3 nucleotides: TGTGCCAGCAGTTTATATCCCAAGAGGGCTAATCAGCCCCAGCATTTT. Translation gives CASSLYPKRANQPQHF.

For the CDR3, the DNA is TGTGCCAGCAGTCAGGACACCGAGCAGTACTTC. Protein sequence: CASSQDTEQYF. The chain couples TRBV6-6 to TRBJ2-7, with D perhaps TRBD1 (5 bases). The germline V gene encodes CDR1 MNHNY and CDR2 SVGAGI (reference sequence). The CDR3 is 11 amino acids. V shed 5 bases and J shed 6 bases, with 8 bases lying between them.

The rearrangement uses TRBV7-8 and TRBJ2-7, with D possibly matching TRBD2 (6 bases). Trimming took off 5 bases at V and 4 bases at J, with 12 bases between the two ends. The CDR3 has 13 amino acids. Germline CDR1 is SGHVS and CDR2 is FQNEAQ. CDR3 DNA sequence: TGTGCCAGCAGCCCCCGGGGGAGGTACGAGCAGTACTTC. Its translation is CASSPRGRYEQYF.

This chain connects TRBV5-1 to TRBJ1-1, with 8 bases aligning to TRBD1. With V trimmed by 1 base and J by 0 bases, 8 bases remained unmatched. Germline V gene sequence: CDR1 SGHRS, CDR2 YFSETQ. The CDR3 runs 17 residues. CDR3 in DNA: TGCGCCAGCAGCTTGATCGGACAGGGAGCGATGAACACTGAAGCTTTCTTT. This gives the protein CASSLIGQGAMNTEAFF. Drawing the rest from reference TRBV5-1 and TRBJ1-1, the complete variable domain is KAGVTQTPRYLIKTRGQQVTLSCSPISGHRSVSWYQQTPGQGLQFLFEYFSETQRNKGNFPGRFSGRQFSNSRSEMNVSTLELGDSALYLCASSLIGQGAMNTEAFFGQGTRLTVV.

The chain employs TRBV9 and TRBJ2-4, with TRBD1 matching over 7 bases. CDR1 and CDR2 (germline): SGDLS, YYNGEE. The CDR3 runs to 18 residues. Germline trimming cut 4 bases from V and 1 base from J; bases unmatched to any gene: 14. As DNA, the CDR3 is TGTGCCAGCAGCCCTCAACCACCCACACAGGGGGCCAAAAACATTCAGTACTTC. Its translation: CASSPQPPTQGAKNIQYF.

V usage is TRBV6-4 and J usage is TRBJ2-1; 13 nucleotides line up with TRBD2. This CDR3 has 15 residues. CDR1 is MRHNA and CDR2 is SNTAGT in the germline V gene. The V and J ends lost 3 bases and 9 bases, in that order; junction bases with no gene match: 5. CDR3 in DNA: TGTGCCAGCAGTGATTGGACTAGCGGGGGCACTGAGCAGTTCTTC. Protein: CASSDWTSGGTEQFF.

This clone was detected only once. V and J are TRBV18 and TRBJ1-1; 8 nucleotides align to TRBD1. The length of the CDR3 is 13 residues. Germline CDR1 and CDR2: KGHSH and LQKENI. V dropped 6 bases and J dropped 7; count of bases not matched to a gene: 7. The CDR3 coding sequence is TGTGCCAGCTCTCCCGACAGGGGCCGTGAAGCTTTCTTT. Translation: CASSPDRGREAFF.

V and J are TRBV11-3 and TRBJ1-1; D is unresolved. The germline gives CDR1 SGHNT, CDR2 YENEEA. The CDR3 has 14 amino acids. Deletions cut 1 base from V and 0 bases from J, with 6 bases between. The CDR3 spells CASSLVEVNTEAFF. In DNA, the CDR3 is TGTGCCAGCAGCTTAGTGGAGGTGAACACTGAAGCTTTCTTT. Supplemented by reference TRBV11-3 and TRBJ1-1, the full variable domain reads EAGVVQSPRYKIIEKKQPVAFWCNPISGHNTLYWYLQNLGQGPELLIRYENEEAVDDSQLPKDRFSAERLKGVDSTLKIQPAELGDSAVYLCASSLVEVNTEAFFGQGTRLTVV.

This sequence joins TRBV9 and TRBJ2-1; 13 bases are a match to TRBD2. This CDR3 is built from 18 residues. J lost 1 base, V lost 4 bases, and 8 bases had no gene match. Germline V gene sequence: CDR1 SGDLS, CDR2 YYNGEE. CDR3 in amino acids: CASSPGLAGLASYNEQFF. The CDR3 region has the DNA TGTGCCAGCAGCCCGGGACTAGCGGGATTGGCTTCCTACAATGAGCAGTTCTTC.

V and J are TRBV29-1 and TRBJ1-2, with 7 positions matching TRBD1. The CDR3 is made up of 11 amino acids. Germline CDR1 and CDR2: SQVTM and ANQGSEA. With V trimmed by 5 bases and J by 8 bases, 5 bases remained unmatched. The CDR3 bases are TGCAGCGTTCTAACAGGGGACGGCTACACCTTC. It yields the protein CSVLTGDGYTF. Supplemented by reference TRBV29-1 and TRBJ1-2, the full variable domain reads SAVISQKPSRDICQRGTSLTIQCQVDSQVTMMFWYRQQPGQSLTLIATANQGSEATYESGFVIDKFPISRPNLTFSTLTVSNMSPEDSSIYLCSVLTGDGYTFGSGTRLTVV.

The chain is built from TRBV5-6 and TRBJ2-6; no clear D gene. Trimming took 5 bases from V and 0 from J, leaving 9 bases between them. CDR1 is SGHDT and CDR2 is YYEEEE in the germline V gene. CDR3 size: 15 residues. The CDR3 DNA follows: TGTGCCAGCAGTCCAGGATACTCTGGGGCCAACGTCCTGACTTTC. Amino acids: CASSPGYSGANVLTF.

The chain is built from TRBV6-5 and TRBJ2-2; D is unresolved. CDR3 length: 13 amino acids. V lost 6 bases and J 5 bases, leaving 10 bases between the germline ends. CDR1 and CDR2 (germline): MNHEY, SVGAGI. CDR3 amino acids: CASSPVETGELFF. The CDR3 nucleotides read TGTGCCAGCAGCCCCGTAGAGACCGGGGAGCTGTTTTTT.

This clone was detected once. J is TRBJ1-6 and V is TRBV2; D is unclear. The V end was cut by 4 bases, the J end by 5 bases, with 12 bases between. Per germline, CDR1 SNHLY and CDR2 FYNNEI. The CDR3 extends over 15 amino acids. In DNA form, the CDR3 reads TGTGCCAGCAGTGTCGCAAGGGAGGATAATTCACCCCTCCACTTT. Translation gives CASSVAREDNSPLHF.